This T cell receptor (beta chain) was sequenced during a study of blood T cell repertoires in COVID-19. Study overall: Some COVID-19 samples were acute and others convalescent; all came from the United States, Italy and Spain.

The authors' processing: Amplification with reference gene primers provided the estimates of nucleated cell counts. The table came from immunoSEQ multiplex PCR; TCRdb's copy has only in-frame clones and leaves some out. The V and J calls and clone size are taken from that table; D and trimming were inferred from the DNA. The data hold over 85,000 clones, with roughly 88% observed a single time. Germline values: CDR1 SGHRS, CDR2 YFSETQ. The ends were cut back, 5 bases at V and 1 base at J, with 16 bases in the middle. This CDR3 comprises 15 residues. In this sample, this clone turned up once. This TCR was sampled from a woman aged 70-85 years with acute or convalescent COVID-19. V usage is TRBV5-1 and J usage is TRBJ2-7; maybe TRBD1 (6 bases). The material sequenced was peripheral blood. CDR3 residues: CASSFITGQSYEQYF. CDR3 in DNA: TGCGCCAGCAGTTTCATCACGGGACAATCCTACGAGCAGTACTTC.